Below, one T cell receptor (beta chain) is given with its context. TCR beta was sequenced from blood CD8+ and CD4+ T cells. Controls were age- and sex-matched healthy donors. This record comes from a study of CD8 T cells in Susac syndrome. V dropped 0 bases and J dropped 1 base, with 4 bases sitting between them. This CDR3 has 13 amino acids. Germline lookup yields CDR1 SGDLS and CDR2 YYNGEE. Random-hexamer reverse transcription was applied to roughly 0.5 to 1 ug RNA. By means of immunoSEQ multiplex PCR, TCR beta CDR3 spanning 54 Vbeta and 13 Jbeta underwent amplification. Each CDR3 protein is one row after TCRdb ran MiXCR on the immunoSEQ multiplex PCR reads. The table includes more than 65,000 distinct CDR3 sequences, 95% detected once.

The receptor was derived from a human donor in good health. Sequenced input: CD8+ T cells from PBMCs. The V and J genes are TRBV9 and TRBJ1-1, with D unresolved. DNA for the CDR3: TGTGCCAGCAGCGTAGGGGCGAACACTGAAGCTTTCTTT. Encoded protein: CASSVGANTEAFF. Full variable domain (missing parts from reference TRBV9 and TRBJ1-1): DSGVTQTPKHLITATGQRVTLRCSPRSGDLSVYWYQQSLDQGLQFLIQYYNGEERAKGNILERFSAQQFPDLHSELNLSSLELGDSALYFCASSVGANTEAFFGQGTRLTVV.